This TCR beta chain was identified in a study of control samples from healthy donors and cancer patients. The germline V gene encodes CDR1 LNHDA and CDR2 SQIVND (reference sequence). Trimming removed 10 bases from V and 1 base from J, with 15 bases in between. This CDR3 has 14 residues. TCRdb keeps only in-frame clones here, not all; method: immunoSEQ multiplex PCR. The sample has 65,000 to 100,000 clones; 90% to 95% are singletons. The chain uses TRBV19 and TRBJ2-3; D not resolved. The source of this sequence is a man in his forties or fifties in good health. The sequenced material came from blood. The CDR3 sequence: CATSNDGGTDTQYF. DNA for the CDR3: TGTGCCACTTCGAACGACGGTGGCACAGATACGCAGTATTTT.